The source of this T cell receptor (beta chain) is a study of glioma-infiltrating T cells after dendritic cell vaccination. Study details: Autologous tumor lysate was loaded overnight onto monocyte-derived dendritic cells grown seven days with IL-4 and GM-CSF.

CDR1 SNHLY and CDR2 FYNNEI come from the germline V gene. The CDR3 covers 13 residues. V dropped 0 bases and J dropped 6 bases, with 5 bases sitting between them. All glioblastoma patients lacked an isocitrate dehydrogenase mutation. This clone has just a few counts. Sequencing used immunoSEQ multiplex PCR; TCRdb keeps in-frame clones, though not all of them. Of around 67,000 clones in the sample, about 86% were seen once. The rearrangement links TRBV2 to TRBJ2-2; D is undetermined. This specimen consisted of blood, obtained before dendritic cell vaccination. The source is a human donor with glioblastoma. Here the CDR3 DNA reads TGTGCCAGCAGTGAAGCCGGAGCCGGGGAGCTGTTTTTT. Its translation is CASSEAGAGELFF.